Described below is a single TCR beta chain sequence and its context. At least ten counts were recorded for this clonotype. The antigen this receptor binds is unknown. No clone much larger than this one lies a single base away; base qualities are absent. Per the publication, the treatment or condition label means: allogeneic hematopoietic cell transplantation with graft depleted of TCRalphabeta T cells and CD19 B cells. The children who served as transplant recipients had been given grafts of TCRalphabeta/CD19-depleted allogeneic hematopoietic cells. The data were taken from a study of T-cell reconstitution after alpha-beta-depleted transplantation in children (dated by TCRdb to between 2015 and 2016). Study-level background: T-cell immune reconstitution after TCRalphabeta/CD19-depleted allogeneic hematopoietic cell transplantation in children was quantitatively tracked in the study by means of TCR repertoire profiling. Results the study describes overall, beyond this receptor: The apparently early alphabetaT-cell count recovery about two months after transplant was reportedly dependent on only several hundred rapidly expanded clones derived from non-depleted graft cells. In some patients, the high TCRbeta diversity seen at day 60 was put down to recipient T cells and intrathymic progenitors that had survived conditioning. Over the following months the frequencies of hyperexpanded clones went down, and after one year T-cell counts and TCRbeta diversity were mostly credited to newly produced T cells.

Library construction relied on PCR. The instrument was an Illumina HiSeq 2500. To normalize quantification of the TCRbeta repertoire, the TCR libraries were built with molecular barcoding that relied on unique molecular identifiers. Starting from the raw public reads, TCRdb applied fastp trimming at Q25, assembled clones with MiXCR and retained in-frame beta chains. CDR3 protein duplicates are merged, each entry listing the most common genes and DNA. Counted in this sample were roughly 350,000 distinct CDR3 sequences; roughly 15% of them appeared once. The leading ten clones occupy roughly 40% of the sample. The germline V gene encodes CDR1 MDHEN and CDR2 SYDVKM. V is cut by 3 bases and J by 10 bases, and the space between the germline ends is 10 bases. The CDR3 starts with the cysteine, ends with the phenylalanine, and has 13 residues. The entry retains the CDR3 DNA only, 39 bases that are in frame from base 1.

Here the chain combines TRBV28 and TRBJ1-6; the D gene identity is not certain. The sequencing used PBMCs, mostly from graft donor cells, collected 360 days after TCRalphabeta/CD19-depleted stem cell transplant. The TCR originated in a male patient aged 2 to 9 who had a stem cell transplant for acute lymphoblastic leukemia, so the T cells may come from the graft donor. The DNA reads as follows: TGTGCCAGCAGTTTTGAGGCCACATCACCCCTCCACTTT. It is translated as CASSFEATSPLHF.